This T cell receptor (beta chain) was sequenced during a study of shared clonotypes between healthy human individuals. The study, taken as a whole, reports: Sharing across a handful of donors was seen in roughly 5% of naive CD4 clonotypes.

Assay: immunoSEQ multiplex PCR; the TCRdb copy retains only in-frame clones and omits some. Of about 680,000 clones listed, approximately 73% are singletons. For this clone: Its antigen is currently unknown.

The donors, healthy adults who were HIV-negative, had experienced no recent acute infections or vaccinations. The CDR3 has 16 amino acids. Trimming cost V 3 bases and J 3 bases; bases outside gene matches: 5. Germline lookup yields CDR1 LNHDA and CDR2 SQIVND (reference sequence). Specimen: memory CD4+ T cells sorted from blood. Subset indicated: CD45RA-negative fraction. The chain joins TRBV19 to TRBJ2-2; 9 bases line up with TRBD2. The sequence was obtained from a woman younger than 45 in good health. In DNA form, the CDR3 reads TGTGCCAGTAGTATGTTAGCGGGAGAAGACACCGGGGAGCTGTTTTTT. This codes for CASSMLAGEDTGELFF.